This T cell receptor beta chain was recovered during a study of CD8+ T cells in alopecia areata. Study summary: A regimen of oral tofacitinib, 5 to 10 mg twice daily, was given to treated patients. Tofacitinib lasted 6 to 18 months, then 6 months off drug.

Sequencing relied on a cDNA template that was reverse transcribed from extracted RNA. Assay: immunoSEQ multiplex PCR; the TCRdb copy retains only in-frame clones and omits some. The repertoire holds some 190,000 clones, with roughly three fifths as singletons. Indicated treatment: oral pan-JAK inhibitor, 5-10 mg twice daily. Sequencing was performed on CD4+ T cells sorted from blood, taken at week 4, from a patient treated with tofacitinib. This receptor was obtained from a human donor with alopecia areata.

The DNA of the CDR3 is TGCAGCGTCTTCGTCGGCCTAAACTACAATGAGCAGTTCTTC. Its protein product is CSVFVGLNYNEQFF. This chain connects TRBV29-1 to TRBJ2-1; D is undetermined. This CDR3 is built from 14 residues. CDR1 is SQVTM and CDR2 is ANQGSEA in the germline V gene. Trimming left V 6 bases short and J 3 bases short, with 15 bases between.